What follows are 13 T cell receptor beta chains derived from one specimen sequenced in a study of regulatory T cells in long-lasting Graves disease. Arm-PCR of CDR3 regions with iRepertoire HTBI primers generated TCR beta libraries. Each CDR3 protein gets one entry after TCRdb re-called the multiplex PCR reads with MiXCR. The data show roughly 430,000 distinct CDR3 sequences, 21% seen once. Time point of the sample: persistent/refractory GD, antithyroid drugs over 5 years with positive TRAb. Construction of the TCR library relied on RNA isolated from PBMCs. Here the sequenced sample was peripheral blood mononuclear cells (PBMCs), taken when the disease was refractory, from a patient treated with antithyroid drugs. These receptors all come from a female donor with Graves disease.

To note about this clonotype: This sequence is one base from a far larger clone and is likely a read error. The chain combines TRBV12-3 or TRBV12-4 with TRBJ1-5, with D possibly matching TRBD1 (6 bases). The CDR3 runs to 14 residues. With 5 bases removed from V and 2 bases from J, the gap between germline ends came to 10 bases. CDR3 region: CASSGQPGNQPQHF. For the CDR3, the DNA is TGTGCCAGCAGTGGACAGCCCGGCAATCAGCCCCAGCATTTT.

This sequence joins TRBV15 and TRBJ2-4; no clear D. This CDR3 has 14 residues. Germline CDR1 reads LNHNV; CDR2 reads YYDKDF (reference sequence). V was trimmed by 0 bases and J by 0 bases, leaving 3 bases between them. CDR3 sequence reads: CATSRELAKNIQYF. The DNA for the CDR3 is TGTGCCACCAGCAGAGAGTTAGCCAAAAACATTCAGTACTTC. The variable domain in full, with the rest retrieved from reference TRBV15 and TRBJ2-4, is DAMVIQNPRYQVTQFGKPVTLSCSQTLNHNVMYWYQQKSSQAPKLLFHYYDKDFNNEADTPDNFQSRRPNTSFCFLDIRSPGLGDTAMYLCATSRELAKNIQYFGAGTRLSVL.

Ten or more counts support this clonotype. J is TRBJ2-7 and V is TRBV25-1; D is uncertain. CDR3 length: 14 amino acids. V lost 3 bases to trimming and J lost 6 bases, with 15 bases between them. Per the germline V gene, CDR1 is MGHDK and CDR2 is SYGVNS. CDR3 sequence reads: CASSDGYSGLEQYF. As DNA, the CDR3 is TGTGCCAGCAGTGACGGCTACTCAGGTCTCGAGCAGTACTTC.

This clonotype was seen ten or more times. The chain uses TRBV7-8 and TRBJ2-2; TRBD2 aligns across 11 bases. This CDR3 comprises 14 residues. V shed 6 bases, J shed 8 bases, and the junction held 5 bases outside the gene matches. Germline V gene lookup returns CDR1 SGHVS and CDR2 FQNEAQ. CDR3 loop: CASSYTSGRGELFF. The CDR3 nucleotides read TGTGCCAGCAGTTACACTAGCGGGAGAGGGGAGCTGTTTTTT.

In its sample, this clonotype was seen a few times. The chain employs TRBV5-1 and TRBJ2-2; D remains unclear. The V end lost 6 bases, the J end lost 5 bases, and 20 bases lay between the germline ends. CDR1 and CDR2 from the germline V gene are SGHRS and YFSETQ. The CDR3 totals 16 residues. This chain's CDR3 is CASTLGHTTGTGELFF. The CDR3 nucleotides read TGCGCCAGCACCCTAGGGCACACCACTGGGACCGGGGAGCTGTTTTTT.

The chain employs TRBV28 and TRBJ2-3; 7 nucleotides match TRBD1. This CDR3 comprises 15 residues. Germline V gives CDR1 MDHEN, CDR2 SYDVKM. V shed 1 base, J shed 5 bases, and the junction held 6 bases outside the gene matches. CDR3 nucleotides: TGTGCCAGCAGTTTATTAGACAGGGAAGGAGATACGCAGTATTTT. This translates into CASSLLDREGDTQYF.

This clonotype was observed a few times. The V and J genes are TRBV19 and TRBJ2-7; D remains ambiguous. This CDR3 is 17 amino acids long. V was shortened by 5 bases and J by 2 bases, with 22 bases between the two germline ends. Germline CDR1 LNHDA, CDR2 SQIVND (reference sequence). The CDR3 sequence: CASSPLPHRRGPYEQYF. CDR3 in DNA: TGTGCCAGTAGTCCACTTCCACACCGACGAGGACCCTACGAGCAGTACTTC.

The table lists this clonotype with many counts. The chain employs TRBV2 and TRBJ2-7; 10 positions agree with TRBD1. Per the germline V gene, CDR1 is SNHLY and CDR2 is FYNNEI. The CDR3 is 16 residues long. The V segment lost 0 bases and the J segment 5 bases; nucleotides outside the gene matches: 7. The CDR3 DNA sequence: TGTGCCAGCAGTGAAGCGCCGGGACAGGGGTCCCACGAGCAGTACTTC. Translating it yields CASSEAPGQGSHEQYF.

This clonotype was counted ten times or more. The chain combines TRBV7-9 with TRBJ2-7; no definite D call. Looked up from germline, CDR1 is SEHNR and CDR2 is FQNEAQ (reference sequence). CDR3 length: 12 residues. Trimming took off 3 bases at V and 1 base at J, with 4 bases between the two ends. The CDR3 DNA reads TGTGCCAGCAGCTTTGAATCCTACGAGCAGTACTTC. It yields the protein CASSFESYEQYF.

The CDR3 spells CASSPTLTTEAFF. CDR3 nucleotide sequence: TGTGCCAGCAGTCCCACCCTTACCACTGAAGCTTTCTTT. V is TRBV6-1 and J is TRBJ1-1; D is unresolved. The V and J ends lost 5 bases and 4 bases respectively, with 11 bases between them. Germline V gene lookup returns CDR1 MNHNS and CDR2 SASEGT. This CDR3 region has 13 residues.

This rearrangement joins TRBV13 to TRBJ1-1, with D tentatively TRBD1 (6 bases). V lost 7 bases to trimming and J lost 1 base, with 16 bases between them. Germline CDR1 is PRHDT and CDR2 is FYEKMQ (reference sequence). The CDR3 is made up of 15 amino acids. CDR3 bases: TGTGCCAGCACCCCTCCCCGGACAGAGAACACTGAAGCTTTCTTT. As protein: CASTPPRTENTEAFF. Using reference TRBV13 and TRBJ1-1 for the parts outside the CDR3, the full variable domain is AAGVIQSPRHLIKEKRETATLKCYPIPRHDTVYWYQQGPGQDPQFLISFYEKMQSDKGSIPDRFSAQQFSDYHSELNMSSLELGDSALYFCASTPPRTENTEAFFGQGTRLTVV.

A few counts support this clonotype. The V gene is TRBV15, the J gene TRBJ1-4, with 12 positions matching TRBD1. V lost 4 bases and J lost 3; bases outside the gene matches: 9. The CDR3 length is 18 residues. Germline V CDR1 and CDR2: LNHNV, YYDKDF (reference sequence). The CDR3 DNA follows: TGTGCCACCAGCAAGGGACAGGGGGCAATTCCGTCTAATGAAAAACTGTTTTTT. It codes for CATSKGQGAIPSNEKLFF.

In its sample, this clonotype was seen many times. V is TRBV2 and J is TRBJ1-4, with no clear D. Germline CDR1 reads SNHLY; CDR2 reads FYNNEI. CDR3 length: 15 residues. Trimming took off 4 bases at V and 0 bases at J, with 9 bases between the two ends. CDR3 coding DNA: TGTGCCAGCAGTGGGGCGGATGCAACTAATGAAAAACTGTTTTTT. The encoded protein is CASSGADATNEKLFF. The whole variable domain, filled in from reference TRBV2 and TRBJ1-4, reads EPEVTQTPSHQVTQMGQEVILRCVPISNHLYFYWYRQILGQKVEFLVSFYNNEISEKSEIFDDQFSVERPDGSNFTLKIRSTKLEDSAMYFCASSGADATNEKLFFGSGTQLSVL.